This T cell receptor beta chain was obtained from a study of resident and recirculating memory T cells in vitiligo (dated by TCRdb to the late 2010s). Turning to the overall study: For TCR beta sequencing, each of a few stable vitiligo patients provided PBMCs and epidermis from shave biopsies taken at two lesional sites and two nonlesional sites. Human TCR beta sequencing was used to test whether specific clones in lesional vitiligo skin differed from clones in nonlesional skin and blood. Samples were homogenized without cell sorting just before genomic DNA extraction with the Qiagen DNeasy Blood & Tissue Kit.

As encoded in the germline V gene, CDR1 is LGHNA while CDR2 is YNFKEQ. The CDR3 numbers 15 residues from cysteine through phenylalanine. Only the CDR3 portion is preserved as DNA: 45 bases, with reading frame beginning at the first base. V loses 0 bases of germline sequence and J loses 0 bases, and the interval between the two ends is 9 bases. TCR beta chains were amplified from genomic DNA with the immunoSEQ hsTCRB kit. The immunoSEQ service sequenced the TCR beta libraries on an Illumina MiSeq instrument. The authors processed their data as follows. Repertoire data were analyzed using the immunoSEQ Analyzer. Drawn from immuneACCESS, this table holds only the in-frame rearrangements with V and J called that TCRdb kept. Clones are partly lost; checked studies trace under half to an unresolved V gene and leave the rest unexplained. V and J calls and clone size are as listed in that table; D and trimming were resolved from the DNA. The sample includes 70,000 to 75,000 clones, with more than 85% observed a single time. 4.9% of the sample is taken by the ten largest.

Here is what the overall study found, with its caveats: By overlap and correlation analysis, no significant repertoire overlap was shown between biopsies, even within a single patient, except for each lesion compared with itself. TCR sequences were not found to be conserved across biopsy sites or patients, suggesting that different lesions are infiltrated by different T cell clones, a pattern described as private specificity. No single dominant TCR clone was found, and clonality differed from one vitiligo lesion to another. Mechanistic studies in the future are needed to assess how much the detected T cell clones and the human Trm pools versus Tcm pools each contribute.

A note on this clone: The antigen this receptor binds is unknown. No base qualities exist here, and no much larger clone lies one base off it.

Stable vitiligo was defined as no change in lesions over the previous 6 months. Stable patients also had to lack confetti depigmentation, a clinical sign of active vitiligo. Patients who had been treated within the previous three months were excluded. Ficoll density gradient centrifugation was used to isolate PBMCs from heparinized blood, after which the PBMCs were flash-frozen. The sample consisted of blood. The TCR was taken from a male donor with vitiligo. The rearranged segments are TRBV4-2 and TRBJ2-7; the D gene is perhaps TRBD1, from 5 matching bases. The CDR3 protein is CASSQEAGLSYEQYF. The nucleotide sequence reads as follows: TGTGCCAGCAGCCAAGAGGCAGGGCTCTCCTACGAGCAGTACTTC.